This T cell receptor (beta chain) came from a study of blood T cell repertoires in COVID-19. Background on the study: Samples came from the United States, Italy and Spain, spanning acute and convalescent COVID-19. From T cells, B-cell-depleted T cells, or PBMCs came the material, which was cDNA or gDNA.

This CDR3 region has 16 residues. Germline CDR1 is MDHEN and CDR2 is SYDVKM. The V end lost 6 bases, the J end lost 1 base, and 18 bases lay between the germline ends. The authors' processing: Cell counts per sample came from amplifying reference gene primers. TCRdb keeps only in-frame clones here, not all; method: immunoSEQ multiplex PCR. That table is the source of V, J and clone size, and D and trimming were worked out from the DNA. The table has over 200,000 clones, approximately 75% seen once. Participants reported their clinical history, and cohort assignment relied on those reports. The chain has TRBV28 and TRBJ1-1, with D maybe TRBD1 (5 bases). This receptor was identified in a man aged 40-49 years who had recovered from COVID-19. The sample consisted of PBMCs or T cells enriched from blood (not recorded which). The CDR3: CASSRSGGWANTEAFF. The CDR3 DNA sequence: TGTGCCAGCAGCCGAAGTGGGGGGTGGGCGAACACTGAAGCTTTCTTT.